This TCR beta chain was sequenced for a study of T cell responses to AZD1222 COVID-19 vaccine. General observations from the study: Elevations in Spike-specific TCR breadth and depth followed administration of two AZD1222 doses. Clonal diversity was possibly underestimated, and white British individuals and females predominated among donors. Repertoires were obtained solely post-peak T cell response.

A word on this clone: Its antigen is undetermined.

Sequenced by immunoSEQ multiplex PCR; TCRdb stores in-frame clones only, minus some. The sample shows some 150,000 clones, roughly 90% of them seen only once. This CDR3 is built from 12 residues. The ends were cut back, 0 bases at V and 8 bases at J, with 7 bases in the middle. The V gene's germline CDR1 is LGHDT and CDR2 YNNKEL (reference sequence). The specimen was peripheral blood, collected 28 days after the second dose of the MenACWY control vaccine. This receptor was identified in an adult who received the MenACWY meningococcal vaccine as a control. V and J are TRBV3-1 (or the pseudogene TRBV3-2) and TRBJ1-1; D ambiguous. The CDR3 bases are TGTGCCAGCAGCCAAGAGTTGACCGAAGCTTTCTTT. It yields the protein CASSQELTEAFF.